A selection of T cell receptor beta chains follows, all from one sample in a study of T cell responses to AZD1222 COVID-19 vaccine. Repertoires were generated with immunoSEQ multiplex PCR, while TCRdb's copy carries only in-frame clones and drops some. Counted here are approximately 74,000 clones, roughly 85% occurring once; the ten biggest clones make up roughly 1.2%. The sample in question was peripheral blood, obtained 28 days after the second AZD1222 dose. These receptor sequences come from an adult who received the AZD1222 COVID-19 vaccine. The CDR3 runs from the conserved cysteine through the conserved F or W. D genes are given only for firm matches. For some rows the clone size is stated as once, few or many, or as a class when expanded; others skip it.

TRBJ2-7,TRBV28,.,TRBD2,TGTGCCAGCAGTTTTGGGGGAGCGGGGGAGCAGTACTTC,CASSFGGAGEQYF
TRBJ1-6,TRBV6-5,.,TRBD1,TGTGCCAGCAGTAGGGACAGGGAGGATTCACCCCTCCACTTT,CASSRDREDSPLHF
TRBJ1-5,TRBV10-3,.,.,TGTGCCACGTCCCTACCAGGGGTCCTTCAGCCCCAGCATTTT,CATSLPGVLQPQHF
TRBJ2-7,TRBV9,few,TRBD2,TGTGCCAGCAGCGTAGGAGGAGGCGGGAGGTCCCAGTACGAGCAGTACTTC,CASSVGGGGRSQYEQYF
TRBJ1-1,TRBV30,.,TRBD1,TGTGCCTGGAGTCCGGGACAGGGTCGTGTCGGTGAAGCTTTCTTT,CAWSPGQGRVGEAFF
TRBJ1-2,TRBV28,.,.,TGTGCCAGCAATGGGGGGACTAACTATGGCTACACCTTC,CASNGGTNYGYTF
TRBJ2-1,TRBV5-4,.,TRBD1,TGTGCCAGCAGCCCGGGACAGTACAATGAGCAGTTCTTC,CASSPGQYNEQFF
TRBJ1-2,TRBV7-6,.,.,TGTGCCAGCAGCTTTGGGCCCAGGGGTGATTCCTATGGCTACACCTTC,CASSFGPRGDSYGYTF
TRBJ2-1,TRBV7-9,.,.,TGTGCCAGCGCGGTAGCAGTCTACAATGAGCAGTTCTTC,CASAVAVYNEQFF
TRBJ1-1,TRBV14,once,.,TGTGCCAGCAGCCAAGTAGGCACTGAAGCTTTCTTT,CASSQVGTEAFF
TRBJ1-1,TRBV11-3,.,.,TGTGCCAGCAGTTTAACAGGGAACACTGAAGCTTTCTTT,CASSLTGNTEAFF
TRBJ1-2,TRBV12-5,.,.,TGTGCTAGTGGTTCGTCCTTCTCGGGGGCTGACTATGGCTACACCTTC,CASGSSFSGADYGYTF
TRBJ2-1,TRBV18,.,TRBD2,TGTGCCAGCTCGTTGCGGGAGGGGGGCTCCTACAATGAGCAGTTCTTC,CASSLREGGSYNEQFF
TRBJ1-1,TRBV7-9,.,TRBD1,TGTGCCAGCAGCTCCGGGACAGGGGCCAACACTGAAGCTTTCTTT,CASSSGTGANTEAFF
TRBJ1-1,TRBV9,.,.,TGTGCCAGCAGCGTAGCTGAGCGAGTAATGAACACTGAAGCTTTCTTT,CASSVAERVMNTEAFF
TRBJ1-1,TRBV11-2,.,TRBD1,TGTGCCAGCACCGTTGGTACGGGACAGCAGAACACTGAAGCTTTCTTT,CASTVGTGQQNTEAFF
TRBJ2-3,TRBV28,.,TRBD2,TGTGCCAGCATACCCCCGCTAGCGGGAGGTCTAGATACGCAGTATTTT,CASIPPLAGGLDTQYF
TRBJ2-5,TRBV3-1/TRBV3-2,few,.,TGTGCCAGCAGCCAACGGGGGGCCAGCCAAGAGACCCAGTACTTC,CASSQRGASQETQYF
TRBJ2-4,TRBV6-5,.,.,TGTGCCAGCCCTTCCCGATCCAAAAACATTCAGTACTTC,CASPSRSKNIQYF
TRBJ2-7,TRBV19,.,.,TGTGCCAGTAGGGGGGCGGACGGGACCTACGAGCAGTACTTC,CASRGADGTYEQYF
TRBJ1-1,TRBV6-6,.,.,TGTGCCAGCACCCAGATGAACACTGAAGCTTTCTTT,CASTQMNTEAFF
TRBJ2-7,TRBV2,.,.,TGTGCCAGCAGTGTGTCAGCGCGCTACGAGCAGTACTTC,CASSVSARYEQYF
TRBJ2-3,TRBV27,once,.,TGTGCCAGCACCCGGGCGGGCGGGTGGACGCAGTATTTT,CASTRAGGWTQYF
TRBJ2-1,TRBV7-9,.,.,TGTGCCAGCAGCCCAACTTCCGCCGAGCAGTTCTTC,CASSPTSAEQFF
TRBJ2-7,TRBV6-5,.,.,TGTGCCAGCAGCCTGCTAGGCTCCTACGAGCAGTACTTC,CASSLLGSYEQYF
TRBJ1-1,TRBV5-5,.,.,TGTGCCAGCAGCCAGTTGCCCAGTCTGAACACTGAAGCTTTCTTT,CASSQLPSLNTEAFF
TRBJ2-3,TRBV2,.,.,TGTGCCAGCAGTGAAATTAGTAGCACAGATACGCAGTATTTT,CASSEISSTDTQYF
TRBJ1-4,TRBV9,.,.,TGTGCCAGCAGCGTAGCAGGTGCAACTAATGAAAAACTGTTTTTT,CASSVAGATNEKLFF
TRBJ1-2,TRBV27,.,TRBD1,TGTGCCAGCAGTTTTCGTTGGACAGGAATTACTAACTATGGCTACACCTTC,CASSFRWTGITNYGYTF
TRBJ2-3,TRBV10-1,.,.,TGCGCCAGCAGTGAGTCAGTCGCAGATACGCAGTATTTT,CASSESVADTQYF
TRBJ1-4,TRBV2,.,.,TGTGCCAGCAAGAGTTCCAGGGTGGCAACTAATGAAAAACTGTTTTTT,CASKSSRVATNEKLFF
TRBJ2-5,TRBV4-2,.,TRBD1,TGTGCCAGCAGCCACGGACAGGTCCAAGAGACCCAGTACTTC,CASSHGQVQETQYF
TRBJ2-2,TRBV19,.,.,TGTGCCAGTAGTAACCACGCCCCGACAGTCGGGGAGCTGTTTTTT,CASSNHAPTVGELFF
TRBJ2-5,TRBV7-9,.,.,TGTGCCAGCAGCTCCCTGTTGGGCCAAGAGACCCAGTACTTC,CASSSLLGQETQYF
TRBJ2-1,TRBV11-3,.,TRBD2,TGTGCCAGCAGCAAGAGCGGGAACTCCTACAATGAGCAGTTCTTC,CASSKSGNSYNEQFF
TRBJ2-1,TRBV27,once,TRBD2,TGTGCCAGCAGTTCCGGGACTAGCGGGAGAAGTCGGCTCTTC,CASSSGTSGRSRLF
TRBJ1-5,TRBV10-3,.,TRBD1,TGTGCCATCAGTGAGTCGCTAGGGGACAGCGATCAGCCCCAGCATTTT,CAISESLGDSDQPQHF
TRBJ1-1,TRBV18,.,.,TGTGCCAGCTCACCACTGGGGGGCGAGGGCACTGAAGCTTTCTTT,CASSPLGGEGTEAFF
TRBJ2-7,TRBV12-3/TRBV12-4,.,.,TGTGCCAGCAGGGGCGCAGGAGCCTACGAGCAGTACTTC,CASRGAGAYEQYF
TRBJ1-2,TRBV5-4,.,TRBD1,TGTGCCAGCAGCTCTCAAGGCGGGACAGGGACTAACTATGGCTACACCTTC,CASSSQGGTGTNYGYTF
TRBJ2-2,TRBV6-5,.,.,TGTGCCACCGGGCCGACCACCGGGGAGCTGTTTTTT,CATGPTTGELFF
TRBJ1-1,TRBV7-9,.,TRBD1,TGTGCCAGCAGCTTTCACAGGGGTAACACTGAAGCTTTCTTT,CASSFHRGNTEAFF
TRBJ2-2,TRBV19,.,.,TGTGCCAGCACCGGGACGCACATCGGCACCGGGGAGCTGTTTTTT,CASTGTHIGTGELFF
TRBJ1-4,TRBV5-4,.,.,TGTGCCAGCAGCTCGTATACGGGGGAAAAACTGTTTTTT,CASSSYTGEKLFF
TRBJ1-5,TRBV19,.,.,TGTGCCAGTAGTAATGGGGGCAATCAGCCCCAGCATTTT,CASSNGGNQPQHF
TRBJ1-6,TRBV18,.,.,TGTGCCAGCTCAACAGCAGCGGATAATTCACCCCTCCACTTT,CASSTAADNSPLHF